The TCR beta chain under discussion was sequenced for a study of CD8+CD57+ T cells in acquired aplastic anemia. Across the whole study: DNA recovered from sorted CD4+ and CD8+ cells had a mean of approximately 3.2 ug. Study results and limitations: Comparison of patients with controls identified 25 to 30 shared CD8+ CDR3 sequences.

This clonotype was seen repeatedly, ten times or more. Its matching antigen is unknown. The germline V and J ends were trimmed by 6 bases and 4 bases, with 14 bases remaining between them. CDR3 length equals 14 residues. CDR1 is LNHNV and CDR2 is YYDKDF in the germline V gene (reference sequence). Those patients picked for sequencing had displayed CD8+CD57+ cell expansion on flow cytometry. Diagnosis of severe acquired aplastic anemia applied to all patients. Each patient gave a blood sample that was collected before any therapy had been received. According to the study, genomic DNA was the template for TCR beta VDJ and CDR3 profiling. MiXCR, run by TCRdb on the reads, gives a single entry per CDR3 protein. Among fewer than 250,000 distinct CDR3 sequences listed, approximately 45% were seen once.

Sequenced sample: sorted CD4+, CD8+, or CD8+CD57+ T cells (not recorded which) from PBMCs. This chain connects TRBV15 to TRBJ2-3, with D perhaps matching TRBD2 (5 bases). This receptor was identified in a human donor with aplastic anemia. CDR3 region: CATRGSGEPDTQYF. The DNA of the CDR3 is TGTGCCACCAGGGGGAGTGGGGAACCAGATACGCAGTATTTT.